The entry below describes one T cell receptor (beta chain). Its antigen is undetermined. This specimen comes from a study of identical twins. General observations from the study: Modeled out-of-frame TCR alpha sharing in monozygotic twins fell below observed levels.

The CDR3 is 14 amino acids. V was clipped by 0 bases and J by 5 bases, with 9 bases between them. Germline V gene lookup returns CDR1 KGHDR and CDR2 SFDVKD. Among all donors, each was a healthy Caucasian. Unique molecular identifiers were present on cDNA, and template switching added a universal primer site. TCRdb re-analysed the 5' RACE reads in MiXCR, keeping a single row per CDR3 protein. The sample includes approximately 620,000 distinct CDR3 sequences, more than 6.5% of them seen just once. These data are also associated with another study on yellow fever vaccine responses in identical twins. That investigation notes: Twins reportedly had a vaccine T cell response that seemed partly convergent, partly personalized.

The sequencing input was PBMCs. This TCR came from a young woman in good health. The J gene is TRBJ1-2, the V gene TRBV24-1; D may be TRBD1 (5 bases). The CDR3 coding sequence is TGTGCCACCAGTGATTTGGGCCGGACATATGGCTACACCTTC. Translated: CATSDLGRTYGYTF.